This is a list of T cell receptor beta chains from one sample in a study of cytomegalovirus exposure and HLA in healthy donors. Sequenced by immunoSEQ multiplex PCR; TCRdb stores in-frame clones only, minus some. This sample has fewer than 200,000 clones; more than 80% occur once, and the top ten carry 0.7% to 0.95%. The source material was PBMCs. The receptors come from a woman in her late teens or twenties in good health and CMV-seronegative. Each CDR3 is given without its conserved first and last residue. Clone size, where shown, is once, few, many, or a class for clones that have expanded.

J gene	V gene	clone size	CDR3 protein
TRBJ2-7	TRBV27	NA	ASSLGQGGYEQY
TRBJ2-1	TRBV12-5	NA	ASGDRVTGNEQF
TRBJ2-3	TRBV6-4	NA	ASSDSASGGGADTQY
TRBJ1-1	TRBV6-6	NA	ASSYLTGVGTEAF
TRBJ2-6	TRBV7-9	NA	ASSSDFVWANVLT
TRBJ2-7	TRBV30	NA	ASTGSAYEQY
TRBJ1-1	TRBV4-3	NA	ASSPFFLANTEAF
TRBJ2-6	TRBV15	few	ATSRGQRLGAGANVLT
TRBJ1-2	TRBV18	NA	ASSPTGVDGYT
TRBJ1-2	TRBV19	NA	ASSMTGDHYGYT
TRBJ2-3	TRBV19	NA	ASSRQKHTDTQY
TRBJ1-3	TRBV4-2	NA	ASSQDPGTVNTIY
TRBJ2-7	TRBV10-1	NA	ASSLRGDYEQY
TRBJ1-1	TRBV2	NA	ASSDSRRGEAF
TRBJ2-5	TRBV11-3	NA	ASSRTGTGYFETQY
TRBJ2-7	TRBV10-3	NA	AISGSGQDYEQY
TRBJ2-1	TRBV7-6	NA	ASSLGAGDYNEQF
TRBJ2-3	TRBV7-3	few	ASSPTSGSADTQY
TRBJ2-7	TRBV19	NA	ASSIEQGYSYEQY
TRBJ1-1	TRBV7-8	NA	ASSLVRRSTF
TRBJ2-1	TRBV15	NA	ATSRGQGGNEQF
TRBJ2-5	TRBV5-1	NA	ASSLGGKGQETQY
TRBJ1-2	TRBV4-3	NA	ASSPELTGVWGYT
TRBJ2-1	TRBV28	NA	ASSLDRGGNEQF
TRBJ2-5	TRBV19	NA	ASSSTAAVVETQY
TRBJ1-1	TRBV30	NA	AARGAWNTEAF
TRBJ1-5	TRBV28	NA	ASTWTVNQPQH
TRBJ2-1	TRBV7-9	few	ASSSELAGGVNEQF
TRBJ2-5	TRBV19	once	ASQRAGETQY
TRBJ2-3	TRBV28	NA	ASSFFRTSGGTDTQY
TRBJ2-7	TRBV10-3	NA	AISGGPGGRAVNEQY
TRBJ1-1	TRBV28	NA	ASSRWGGDTEAF
TRBJ2-1	TRBV5-1	NA	ASSLSTSGPREQF
TRBJ2-1	TRBV28	NA	ASSRGLAQIQSNEQF
TRBJ1-5	TRBV5-6	NA	ASSFGSDGYQPQH
TRBJ2-4	TRBV28	NA	ASSLWDRGKRSNIQY
TRBJ2-3	TRBV19	once	ASSIGQAYSRDTQY
TRBJ2-5	TRBV4-1	NA	ASSRAGEGLKTQY
TRBJ2-3	TRBV6-1	NA	ASSVDSPSTDTQY
TRBJ2-7	TRBV11-3	few	ASSRSRDRASYEQY
TRBJ2-7	TRBV7-7	NA	ARIARCYGGRSYEQY
TRBJ2-1	TRBV7-9	NA	ASSRTVDEQF
TRBJ2-3	TRBV9	NA	ASSARAHLADTQY
TRBJ2-2	TRBV19	NA	ASSMDFSNTGELF
TRBJ2-7	TRBV28	NA	AVWGLAPEQY
TRBJ2-7	TRBV28	NA	ASSFLRDTYEQY
TRBJ2-3	TRBV5-1	NA	ASSFSGFRTDTQY
TRBJ2-5	TRBV7-3	NA	ASSFASGRGGTQY
TRBJ2-7	TRBV28	NA	ASSPWSRRTMDEQY
TRBJ2-1	TRBV10-3	NA	AISRTYNEQF
TRBJ2-7	TRBV27	NA	ASRGLAATYEQY
TRBJ1-2	TRBV7-2	NA	ASSSSGSGHGYT
TRBJ1-3	TRBV30	once	AWNRSPGNTIY
TRBJ1-4	TRBV5-4	NA	ASSSRQSQKLF
TRBJ1-5	TRBV28	NA	ASSLLTQGPAPPQH
TRBJ2-7	TRBV11-3	NA	ASSLTSGASYEQY
TRBJ1-5	TRBV28	NA	ASSPFGGANQPQH
TRBJ1-2	TRBV27	NA	ASSFKSPQGSYGYT
TRBJ1-5	TRBV19	NA	ASTTWDSGNQPQH
TRBJ2-2	TRBV6-5	NA	ASTPGVENTGELF